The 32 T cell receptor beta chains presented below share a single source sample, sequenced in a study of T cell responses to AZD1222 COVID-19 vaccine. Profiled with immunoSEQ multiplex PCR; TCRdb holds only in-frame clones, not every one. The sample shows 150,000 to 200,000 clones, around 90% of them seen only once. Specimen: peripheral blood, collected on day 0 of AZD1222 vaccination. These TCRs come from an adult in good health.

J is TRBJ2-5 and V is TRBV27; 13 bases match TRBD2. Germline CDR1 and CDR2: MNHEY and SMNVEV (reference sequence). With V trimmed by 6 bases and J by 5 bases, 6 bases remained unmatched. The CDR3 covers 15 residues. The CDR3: CASSRTSGRDETQYF. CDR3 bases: TGTGCCAGCAGCCGAACTAGCGGGAGGGACGAGACCCAGTACTTC.

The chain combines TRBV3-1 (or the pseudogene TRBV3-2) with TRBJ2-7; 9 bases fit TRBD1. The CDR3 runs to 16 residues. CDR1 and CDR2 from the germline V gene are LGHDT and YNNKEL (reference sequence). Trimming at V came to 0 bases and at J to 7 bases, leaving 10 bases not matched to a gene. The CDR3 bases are TGTGCCAGCAGCCAAGAGAGACAGGGGGGGCGGAGGGAGCAGTACTTC. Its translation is CASSQERQGGRREQYF.

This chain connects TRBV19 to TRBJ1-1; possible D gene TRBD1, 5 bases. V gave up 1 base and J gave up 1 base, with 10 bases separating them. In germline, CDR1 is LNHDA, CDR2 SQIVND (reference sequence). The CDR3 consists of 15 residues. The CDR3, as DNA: TGTGCCAGTAGTATAGTAGGGACGGGGAACACTGAAGCTTTCTTT. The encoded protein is CASSIVGTGNTEAFF.

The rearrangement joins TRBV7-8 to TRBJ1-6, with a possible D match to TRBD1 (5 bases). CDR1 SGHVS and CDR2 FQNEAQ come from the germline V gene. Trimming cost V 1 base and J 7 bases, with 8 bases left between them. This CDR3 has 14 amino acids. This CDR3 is CASSLGGTNSPLHF. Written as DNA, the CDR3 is TGTGCCAGCAGCTTAGGAGGGACGAATTCACCCCTCCACTTT.

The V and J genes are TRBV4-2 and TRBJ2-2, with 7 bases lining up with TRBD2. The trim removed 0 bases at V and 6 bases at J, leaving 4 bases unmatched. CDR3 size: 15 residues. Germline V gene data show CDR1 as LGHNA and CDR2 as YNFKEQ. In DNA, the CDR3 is TGTGCCAGCAGCCAAGAGGGGGGGACGGCCGGGGAGCTGTTTTTT. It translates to CASSQEGGTAGELFF.

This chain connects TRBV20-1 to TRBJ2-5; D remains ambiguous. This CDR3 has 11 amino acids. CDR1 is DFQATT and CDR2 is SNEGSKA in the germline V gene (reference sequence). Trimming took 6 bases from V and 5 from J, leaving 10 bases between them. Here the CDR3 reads CSAPRRETQYF. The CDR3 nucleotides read TGCAGTGCGCCCCGACGGGAGACCCAGTACTTC.

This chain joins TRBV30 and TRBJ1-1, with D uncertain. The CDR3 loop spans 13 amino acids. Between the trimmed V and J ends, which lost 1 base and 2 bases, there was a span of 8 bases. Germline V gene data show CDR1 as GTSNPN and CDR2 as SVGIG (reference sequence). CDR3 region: CAWSGGINTEAFF. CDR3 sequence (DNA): TGTGCCTGGAGTGGAGGGATTAACACTGAAGCTTTCTTT.

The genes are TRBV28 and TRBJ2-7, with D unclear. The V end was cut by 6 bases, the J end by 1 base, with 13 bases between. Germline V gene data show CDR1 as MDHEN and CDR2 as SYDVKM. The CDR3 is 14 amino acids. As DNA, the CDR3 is TGTGCCAGCAGATACCCTAGGTCATCCTACGAGCAGTACTTC. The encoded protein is CASRYPRSSYEQYF.

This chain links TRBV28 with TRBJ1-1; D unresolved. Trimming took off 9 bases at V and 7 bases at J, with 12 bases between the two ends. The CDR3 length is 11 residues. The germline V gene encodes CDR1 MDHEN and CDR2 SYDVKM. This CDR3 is CASHHVNEAFF. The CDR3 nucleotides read TGTGCCAGTCATCACGTCAATGAAGCTTTCTTT. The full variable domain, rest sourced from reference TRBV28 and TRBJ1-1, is DVKVTQSSRYLVKRTGEKVFLECVQDMDHENMFWYRQDPGLGLRLIYFSYDVKMKEKGDIPEGYSVSREKKERFSLILESASTNQTSMYLCASHHVNEAFFGQGTRLTVV.

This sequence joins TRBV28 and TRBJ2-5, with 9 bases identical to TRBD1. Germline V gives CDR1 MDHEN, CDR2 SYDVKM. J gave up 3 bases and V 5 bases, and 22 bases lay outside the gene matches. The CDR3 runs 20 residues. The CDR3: CASSAYGTGFGSGGEETQYF. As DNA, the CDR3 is TGTGCCAGCAGTGCCTACGGGACAGGGTTTGGTAGCGGAGGGGAAGAGACCCAGTACTTC.

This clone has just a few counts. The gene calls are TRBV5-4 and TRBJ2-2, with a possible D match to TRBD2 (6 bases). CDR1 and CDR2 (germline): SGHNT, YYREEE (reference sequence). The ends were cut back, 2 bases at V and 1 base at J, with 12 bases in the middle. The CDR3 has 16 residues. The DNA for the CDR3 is TGTGCCAGCAGCTTCCGGGAGCGGGTGAACACCGGGGAGCTGTTTTTT. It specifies CASSFRERVNTGELFF.

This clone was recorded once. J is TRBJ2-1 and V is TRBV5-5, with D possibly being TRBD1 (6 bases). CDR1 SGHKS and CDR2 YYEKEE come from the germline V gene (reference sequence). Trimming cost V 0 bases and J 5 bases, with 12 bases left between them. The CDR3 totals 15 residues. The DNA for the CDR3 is TGTGCCAGCAGCTTGGTGGGGGCGAACGACAATGAGCAGTTCTTC. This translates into CASSLVGANDNEQFF.

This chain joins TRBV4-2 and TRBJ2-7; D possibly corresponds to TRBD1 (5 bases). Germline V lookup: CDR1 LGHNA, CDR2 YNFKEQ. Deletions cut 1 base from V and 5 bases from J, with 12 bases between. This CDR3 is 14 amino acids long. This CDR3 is CASSQVSPRDEQYF. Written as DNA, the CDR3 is TGTGCCAGCAGCCAAGTTTCCCCCAGGGACGAGCAGTACTTC.

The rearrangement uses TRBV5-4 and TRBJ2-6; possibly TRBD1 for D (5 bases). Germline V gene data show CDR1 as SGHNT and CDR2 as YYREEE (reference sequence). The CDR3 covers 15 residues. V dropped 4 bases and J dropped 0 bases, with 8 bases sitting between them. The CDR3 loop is CASSPRDSGANVLTF. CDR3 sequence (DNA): TGTGCCAGCAGCCCCAGGGACTCTGGGGCCAACGTCCTGACTTTC.

The CDR3 is CASNQDSYNEQFF. The CDR3, as DNA: TGTGCCAGCAACCAAGACAGTTACAATGAGCAGTTCTTC. The V call is TRBV9, the J call TRBJ2-1, with D possibly matching TRBD1 (5 bases). The CDR3 runs to 13 residues. V lost 6 bases and J lost 4, with 11 bases in between. In germline, CDR1 is SGDLS, CDR2 YYNGEE.

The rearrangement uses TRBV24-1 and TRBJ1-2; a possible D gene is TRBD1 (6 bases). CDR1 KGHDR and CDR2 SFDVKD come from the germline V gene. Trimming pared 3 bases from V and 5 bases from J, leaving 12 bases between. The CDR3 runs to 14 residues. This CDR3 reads CATSDHQGTYGYTF. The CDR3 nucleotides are TGTGCCACCAGTGATCACCAGGGGACGTATGGCTACACCTTC.

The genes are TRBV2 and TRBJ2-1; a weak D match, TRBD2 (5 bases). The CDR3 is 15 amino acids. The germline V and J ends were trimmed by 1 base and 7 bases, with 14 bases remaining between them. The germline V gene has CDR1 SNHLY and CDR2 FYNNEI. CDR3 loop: CASSEGVEVLNEQFF. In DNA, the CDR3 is TGTGCCAGCAGTGAAGGGGTGGAGGTTTTGAATGAGCAGTTCTTC.

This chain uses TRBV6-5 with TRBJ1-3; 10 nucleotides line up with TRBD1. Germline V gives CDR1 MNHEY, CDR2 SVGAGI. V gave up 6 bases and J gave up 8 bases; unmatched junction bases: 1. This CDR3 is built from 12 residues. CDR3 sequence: CASRGQGYTIYF. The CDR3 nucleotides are TGTGCCAGCAGGGGACAGGGGTACACCATATATTTT.

Here the CDR3 reads CASSATGSSNQPQHF. CDR3 sequence (DNA): TGTGCCAGCAGCGCGACAGGGTCGAGCAATCAGCCCCAGCATTTT. This chain links TRBV7-9 with TRBJ1-5, with TRBD1 matching 7 bases. The CDR3 is 15 residues long. From germline, CDR1 is SEHNR and CDR2 FQNEAQ (reference sequence). Trimming cost V 5 bases and J 1 base; bases outside gene matches: 5.

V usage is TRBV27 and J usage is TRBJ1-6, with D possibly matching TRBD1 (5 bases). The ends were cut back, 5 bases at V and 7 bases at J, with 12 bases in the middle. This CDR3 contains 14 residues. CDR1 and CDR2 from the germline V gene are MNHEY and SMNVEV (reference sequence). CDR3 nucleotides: TGTGCCAGCAGTACTCGACAGTGGAATTCACCCCTCCACTTT. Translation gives CASSTRQWNSPLHF.

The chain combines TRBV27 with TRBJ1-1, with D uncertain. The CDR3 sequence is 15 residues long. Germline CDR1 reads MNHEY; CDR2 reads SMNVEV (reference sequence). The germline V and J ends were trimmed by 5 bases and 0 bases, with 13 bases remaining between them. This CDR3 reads CASSPRGGLNTEAFF. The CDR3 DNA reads TGTGCCAGCAGTCCCCGGGGAGGGCTGAACACTGAAGCTTTCTTT.

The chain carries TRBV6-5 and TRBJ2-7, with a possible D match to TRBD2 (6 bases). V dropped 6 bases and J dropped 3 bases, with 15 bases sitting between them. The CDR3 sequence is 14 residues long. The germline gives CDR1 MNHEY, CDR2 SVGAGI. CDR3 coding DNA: TGTGCCAGCAGGACGGGGGACGGCTACTACGAGCAGTACTTC. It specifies CASRTGDGYYEQYF.

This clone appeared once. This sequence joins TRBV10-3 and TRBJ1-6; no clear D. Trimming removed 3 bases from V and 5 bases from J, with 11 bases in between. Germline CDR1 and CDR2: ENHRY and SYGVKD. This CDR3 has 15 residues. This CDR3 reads CAISDFQQNNSPLHF. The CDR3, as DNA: TGTGCCATCAGTGACTTCCAACAGAATAATTCACCCCTCCACTTT.

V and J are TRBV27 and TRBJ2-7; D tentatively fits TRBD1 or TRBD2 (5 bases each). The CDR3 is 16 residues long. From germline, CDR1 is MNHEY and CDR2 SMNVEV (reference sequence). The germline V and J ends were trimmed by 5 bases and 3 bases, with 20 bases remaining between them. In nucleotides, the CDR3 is TGTGCCAGCAGTCTCCAAGGGACCCTCAATAACTACGAGCAGTACTTC. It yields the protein CASSLQGTLNNYEQYF.

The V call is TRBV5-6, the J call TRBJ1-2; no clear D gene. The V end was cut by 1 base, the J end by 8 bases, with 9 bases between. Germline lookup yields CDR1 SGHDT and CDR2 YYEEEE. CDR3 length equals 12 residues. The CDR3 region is CASSLYVSGYTF. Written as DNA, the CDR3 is TGTGCCAGCAGCTTGTATGTTTCGGGCTACACCTTC.

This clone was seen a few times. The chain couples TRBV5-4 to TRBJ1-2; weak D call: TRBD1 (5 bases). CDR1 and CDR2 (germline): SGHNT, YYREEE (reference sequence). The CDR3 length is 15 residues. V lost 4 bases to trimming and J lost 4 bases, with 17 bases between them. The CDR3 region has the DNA TGTGCCAGCAGCCCAATAACGACAGACACCTATGGCTACACCTTC. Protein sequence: CASSPITTDTYGYTF.

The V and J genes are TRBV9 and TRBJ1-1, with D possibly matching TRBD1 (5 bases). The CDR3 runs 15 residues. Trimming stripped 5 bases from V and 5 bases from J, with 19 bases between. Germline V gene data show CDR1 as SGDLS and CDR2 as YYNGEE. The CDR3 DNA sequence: TGTGCCAGCAGTGGAGGGGTCCCCTCGGGGACTGAAGCTTTCTTT. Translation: CASSGGVPSGTEAFF.

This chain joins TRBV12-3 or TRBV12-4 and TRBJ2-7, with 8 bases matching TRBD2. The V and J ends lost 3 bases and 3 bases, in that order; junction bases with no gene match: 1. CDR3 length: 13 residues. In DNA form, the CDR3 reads TGTGCCAGCAGTTTTCGGGGGGGCTACGAGCAGTACTTC. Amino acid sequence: CASSFRGGYEQYF.

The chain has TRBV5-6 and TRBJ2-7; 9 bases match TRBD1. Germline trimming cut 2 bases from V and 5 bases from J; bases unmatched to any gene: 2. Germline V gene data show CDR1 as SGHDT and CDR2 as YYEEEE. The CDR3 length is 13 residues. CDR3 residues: CASSFDRGDEQYF. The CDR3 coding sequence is TGTGCCAGCAGCTTCGACAGGGGGGACGAGCAGTACTTC.

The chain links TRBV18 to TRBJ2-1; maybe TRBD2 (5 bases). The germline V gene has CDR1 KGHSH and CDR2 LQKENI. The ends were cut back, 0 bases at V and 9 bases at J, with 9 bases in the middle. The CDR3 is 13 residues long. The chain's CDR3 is CASSPPGDPEQFF. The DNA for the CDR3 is TGTGCCAGCTCACCACCGGGAGACCCTGAGCAGTTCTTC.

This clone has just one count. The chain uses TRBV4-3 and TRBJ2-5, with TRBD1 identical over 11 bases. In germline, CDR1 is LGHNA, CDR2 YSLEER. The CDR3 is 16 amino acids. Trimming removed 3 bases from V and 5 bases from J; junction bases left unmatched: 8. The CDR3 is CASSQDWTGGAETQYF. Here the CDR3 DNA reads TGCGCCAGCAGCCAGGATTGGACAGGGGGCGCGGAGACCCAGTACTTC.

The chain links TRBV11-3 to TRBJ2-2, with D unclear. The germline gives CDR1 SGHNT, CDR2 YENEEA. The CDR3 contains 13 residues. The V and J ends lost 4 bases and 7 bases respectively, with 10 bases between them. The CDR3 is CASSSIKGGELFF. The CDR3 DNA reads TGTGCCAGCAGCTCGATCAAGGGCGGGGAGCTGTTTTTT.